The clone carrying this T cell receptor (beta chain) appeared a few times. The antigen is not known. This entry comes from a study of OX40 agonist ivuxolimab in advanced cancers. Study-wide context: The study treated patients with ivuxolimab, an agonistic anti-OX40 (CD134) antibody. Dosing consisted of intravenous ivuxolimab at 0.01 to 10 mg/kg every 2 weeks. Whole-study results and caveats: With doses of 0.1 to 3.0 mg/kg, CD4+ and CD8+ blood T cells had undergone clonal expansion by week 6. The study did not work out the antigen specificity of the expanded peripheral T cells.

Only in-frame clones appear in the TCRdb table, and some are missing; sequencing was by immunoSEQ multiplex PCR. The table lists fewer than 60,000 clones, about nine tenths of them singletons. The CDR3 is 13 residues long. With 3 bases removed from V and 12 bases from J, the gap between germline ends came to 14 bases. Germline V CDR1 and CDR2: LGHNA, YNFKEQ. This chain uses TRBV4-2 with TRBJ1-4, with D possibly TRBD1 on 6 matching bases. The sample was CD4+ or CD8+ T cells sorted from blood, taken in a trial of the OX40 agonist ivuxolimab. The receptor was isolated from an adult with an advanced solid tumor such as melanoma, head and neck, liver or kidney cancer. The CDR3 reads CASSQSRAGELFF. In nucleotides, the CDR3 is TGTGCCAGCAGCCAGTCGCGGGCAGGGGAACTGTTTTTT.